The clone carrying this T cell receptor beta chain was observed a single time. Measured with immunoSEQ multiplex PCR; TCRdb has only the in-frame clones, and not every one. The sample lists about 330,000 clones; 87% were seen once. The CDR3 runs to 13 residues. Germline-derived CDR1 and CDR2 are LGHDT and YNNKEL (reference sequence). Between the trimmed V and J ends, which lost 4 bases and 4 bases, there was a span of 10 bases. This sample stems from a study of blood T cell repertoires in COVID-19. Study details: Nucleic acid was either cDNA or gDNA, and it came from T cells, B-cell-depleted T cells, or PBMCs.

Patients at the Seattle site were enrolled during active infection and followed longitudinally. The chain joins TRBV3-1 (or the pseudogene TRBV3-2) to TRBJ2-5; a weak D match, TRBD1 (5 bases). Material for sequencing was peripheral blood. The clonotype originates from a man aged 25-40 years with COVID-19, enrolled during active disease. The CDR3: CASSPLRGETQYF. DNA of the CDR3: TGTGCCAGCAGCCCCTTAAGGGGAGAGACCCAGTACTTC.